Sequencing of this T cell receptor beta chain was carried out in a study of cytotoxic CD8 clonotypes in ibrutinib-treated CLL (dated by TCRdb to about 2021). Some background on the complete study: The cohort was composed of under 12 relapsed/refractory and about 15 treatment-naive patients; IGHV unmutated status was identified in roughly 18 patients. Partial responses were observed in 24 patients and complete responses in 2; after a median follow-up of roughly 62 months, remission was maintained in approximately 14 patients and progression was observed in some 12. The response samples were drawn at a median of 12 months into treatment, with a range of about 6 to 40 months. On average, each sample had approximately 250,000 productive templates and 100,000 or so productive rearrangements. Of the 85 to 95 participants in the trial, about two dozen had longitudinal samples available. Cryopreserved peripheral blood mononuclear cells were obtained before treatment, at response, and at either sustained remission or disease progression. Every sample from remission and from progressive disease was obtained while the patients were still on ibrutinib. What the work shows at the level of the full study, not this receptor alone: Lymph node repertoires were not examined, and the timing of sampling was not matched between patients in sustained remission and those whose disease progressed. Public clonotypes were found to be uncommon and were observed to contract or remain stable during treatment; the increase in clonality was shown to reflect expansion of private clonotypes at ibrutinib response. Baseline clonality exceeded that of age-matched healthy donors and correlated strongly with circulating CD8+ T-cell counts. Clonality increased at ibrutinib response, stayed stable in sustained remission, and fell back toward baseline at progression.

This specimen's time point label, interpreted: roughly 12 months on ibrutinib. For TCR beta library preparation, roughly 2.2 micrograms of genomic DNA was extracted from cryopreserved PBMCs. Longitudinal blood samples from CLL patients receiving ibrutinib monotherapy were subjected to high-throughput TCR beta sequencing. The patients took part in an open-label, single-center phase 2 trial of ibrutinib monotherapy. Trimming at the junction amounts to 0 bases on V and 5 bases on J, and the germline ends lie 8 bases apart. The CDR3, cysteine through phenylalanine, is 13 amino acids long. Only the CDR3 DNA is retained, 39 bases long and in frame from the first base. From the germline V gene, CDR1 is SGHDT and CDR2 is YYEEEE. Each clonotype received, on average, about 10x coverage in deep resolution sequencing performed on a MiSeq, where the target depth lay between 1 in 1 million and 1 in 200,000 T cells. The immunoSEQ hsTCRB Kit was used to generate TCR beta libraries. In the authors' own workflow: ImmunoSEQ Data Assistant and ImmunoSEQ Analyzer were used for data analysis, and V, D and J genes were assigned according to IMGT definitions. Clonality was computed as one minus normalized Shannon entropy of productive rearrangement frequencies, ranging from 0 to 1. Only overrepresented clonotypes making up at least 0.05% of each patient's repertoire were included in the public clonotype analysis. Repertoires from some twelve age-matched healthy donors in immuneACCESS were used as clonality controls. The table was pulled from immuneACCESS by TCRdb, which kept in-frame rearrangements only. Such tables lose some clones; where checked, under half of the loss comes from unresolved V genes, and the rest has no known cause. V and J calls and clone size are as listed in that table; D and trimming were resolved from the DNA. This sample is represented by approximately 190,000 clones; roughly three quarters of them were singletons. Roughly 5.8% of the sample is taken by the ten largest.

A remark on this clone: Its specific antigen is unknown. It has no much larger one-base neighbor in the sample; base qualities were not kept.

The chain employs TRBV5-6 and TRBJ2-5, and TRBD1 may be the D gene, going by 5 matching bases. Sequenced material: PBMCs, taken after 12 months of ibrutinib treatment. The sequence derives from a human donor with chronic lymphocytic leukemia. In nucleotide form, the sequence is TGTGCCAGCAGCTTGGGGTCAGGGGAGACCCAGTACTTC. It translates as CASSLGSGETQYF. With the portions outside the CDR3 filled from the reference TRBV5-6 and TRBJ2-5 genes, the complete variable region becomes DAGVTQSPTHLIKTRGQQVTLRCSPKSGHDTVSWYQQALGQGPQFIFQYYEEEERQRGNFPDRFSGHQFPNYSSELNVNALLLGDSALYLCASSLGSGETQYFGPGTRLLVL.